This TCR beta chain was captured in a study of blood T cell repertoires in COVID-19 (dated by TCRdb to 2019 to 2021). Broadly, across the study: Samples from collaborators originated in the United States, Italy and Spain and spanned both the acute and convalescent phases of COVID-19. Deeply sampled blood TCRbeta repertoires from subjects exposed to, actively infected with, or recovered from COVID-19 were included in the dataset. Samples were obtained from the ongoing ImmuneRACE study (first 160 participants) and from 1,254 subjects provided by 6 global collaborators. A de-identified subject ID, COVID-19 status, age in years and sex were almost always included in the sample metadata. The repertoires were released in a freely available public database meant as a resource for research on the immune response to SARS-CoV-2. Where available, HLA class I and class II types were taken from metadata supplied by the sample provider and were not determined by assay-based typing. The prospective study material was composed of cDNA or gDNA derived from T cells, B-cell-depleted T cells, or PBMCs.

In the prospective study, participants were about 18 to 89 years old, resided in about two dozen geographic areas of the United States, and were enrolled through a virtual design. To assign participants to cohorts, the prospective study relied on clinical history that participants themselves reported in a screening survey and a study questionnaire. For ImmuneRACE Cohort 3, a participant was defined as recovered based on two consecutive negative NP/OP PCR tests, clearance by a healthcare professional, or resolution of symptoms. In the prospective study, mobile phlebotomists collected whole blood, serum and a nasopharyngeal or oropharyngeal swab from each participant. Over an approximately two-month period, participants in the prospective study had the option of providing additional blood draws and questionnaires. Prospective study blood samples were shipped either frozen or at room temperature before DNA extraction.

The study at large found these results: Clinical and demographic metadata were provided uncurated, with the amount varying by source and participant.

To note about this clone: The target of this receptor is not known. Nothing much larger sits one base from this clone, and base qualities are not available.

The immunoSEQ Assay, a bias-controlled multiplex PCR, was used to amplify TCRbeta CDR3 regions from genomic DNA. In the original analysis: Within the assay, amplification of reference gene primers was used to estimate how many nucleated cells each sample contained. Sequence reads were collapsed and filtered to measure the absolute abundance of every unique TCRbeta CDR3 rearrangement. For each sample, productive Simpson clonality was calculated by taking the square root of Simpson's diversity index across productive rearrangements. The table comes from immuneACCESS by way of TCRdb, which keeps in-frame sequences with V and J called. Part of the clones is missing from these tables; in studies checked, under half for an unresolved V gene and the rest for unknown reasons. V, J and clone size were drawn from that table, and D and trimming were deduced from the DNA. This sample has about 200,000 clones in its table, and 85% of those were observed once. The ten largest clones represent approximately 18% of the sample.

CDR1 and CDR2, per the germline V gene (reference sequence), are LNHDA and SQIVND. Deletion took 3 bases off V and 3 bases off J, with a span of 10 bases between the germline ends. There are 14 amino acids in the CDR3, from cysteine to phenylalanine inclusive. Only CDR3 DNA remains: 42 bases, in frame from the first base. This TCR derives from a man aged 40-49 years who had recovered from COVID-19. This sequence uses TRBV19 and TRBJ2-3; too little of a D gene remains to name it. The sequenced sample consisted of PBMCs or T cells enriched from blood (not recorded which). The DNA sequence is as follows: TGTGCCAGTAGTATTCGTAGTAATACAGATACGCAGTATTTT. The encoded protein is CASSIRSNTDTQYF.